Shown below are 8 T cell receptor beta chains from a single sample sequenced in a study of blood T cell repertoires in COVID-19. Libraries were prepared by immunoSEQ multiplex PCR; TCRdb keeps only in-frame clonotypes and omits some of them. The sample carries about 140,000 clones, 70% to 80% recorded once. The sample comprised peripheral blood. The source is a man between 50 and 59 years old with acute or convalescent COVID-19.

This chain links TRBV11-2 with TRBJ1-1; D unresolved. This CDR3 is 16 amino acids long. With 5 bases removed from V and 0 bases from J, the gap between germline ends came to 16 bases. In germline, CDR1 is SGHAT, CDR2 FQNNGV. The CDR3 DNA follows: TGTGCCAGCAGCCGCTTAGGAGGACTCTTGAACACTGAAGCTTTCTTT. Amino acids: CASSRLGGLLNTEAFF.

V gene TRBV2 combines with J gene TRBJ2-5; TRBD1 matches at 10 bases. This CDR3 is 13 amino acids long. Unmatched junction bases numbered 4, after V lost 7 bases and J lost 5 bases. Germline CDR1 SNHLY, CDR2 FYNNEI. The CDR3 DNA reads TGTGCCAGCACTAAGGACAGGGGGGAGACCCAGTACTTC. It codes for CASTKDRGETQYF.

The V call is TRBV6-2 or TRBV6-3, the J call TRBJ1-5; D is ambiguous. Germline values: CDR1 MNHEY, CDR2 SVGEGT. The CDR3 has 15 amino acids. V lost 2 bases and J lost 3, with 11 bases in between. CDR3 in amino acids: CASSYPGSDNQPQHF. For the CDR3, the DNA is TGTGCCAGCAGTTACCCGGGGTCGGACAATCAGCCCCAGCATTTT.

The rearrangement links TRBV12-3 or TRBV12-4 to TRBJ1-2; D unclear. The CDR3 runs to 13 residues. V was shortened by 2 bases and J by 3 bases, with 7 bases between the two germline ends. The CDR3 here is CASSLHVDYGYTF. CDR3 in DNA: TGTGCCAGCAGTTTACACGTAGACTATGGCTACACCTTC.

The chain has TRBV2 and TRBJ2-1; 7 bases align to TRBD1. V shed 7 bases, J shed 9 bases, and the junction held 12 bases outside the gene matches. Germline V gives CDR1 SNHLY, CDR2 FYNNEI. There are 14 residues in the CDR3. The CDR3 coding sequence is TGTGCCAGCAACCTGGACAGGTCCGATGGTGAGCAGTTCTTC. Its translation: CASNLDRSDGEQFF.

The count of this clone is one. V is TRBV2 and J is TRBJ2-5, with a weak D call TRBD2 (6 bases). V was cut by 8 bases and J by 7 bases, with 20 bases left in between. CDR1 is SNHLY, CDR2 FYNNEI, per germline. The CDR3 covers 14 residues. The DNA for the CDR3 is TGTGCCAGCGGCGGGACGTCAGACTGGGGGACCCAGTACTTC. It translates to CASGGTSDWGTQYF.

The chain employs TRBV4-2 and TRBJ1-3; D is ambiguous. The CDR3 is 15 amino acids. V was shortened by 0 bases and J by 0 bases, with 6 bases between the two germline ends. Germline V gives CDR1 LGHNA, CDR2 YNFKEQ. In DNA form, the CDR3 reads TGTGCCAGCAGCCAAGATACAGCCTCTGGAAACACCATATATTTT. Amino acids: CASSQDTASGNTIYF.

The gene calls are TRBV7-3 and TRBJ2-7; 10 nucleotides line up with TRBD2. Germline loops: CDR1 SGHTA, CDR2 FQGTGA. Trimming at V came to 1 base and at J to 5 bases, leaving 2 bases not matched to a gene. The CDR3 extends over 14 amino acids. The CDR3 coding sequence is TGTGCCAGCAGCTTAATAGCGGGGGGTGACGAGCAGTACTTC. Its protein product is CASSLIAGGDEQYF.